A single sample gave rise to the 16 T cell receptor beta chains below, sequenced in a study of tumor-infiltrating lymphocytes in primary liver carcinoma. The researchers produced TCR beta cDNA from 400 to 650 ng total RNA with a constant-region primer. For TCR beta, libraries were produced by three nested multiplex PCR rounds using slightly modified ARM-PCR. Each of the first two PCR rounds ran approximately 11 cycles with TRBV1-TRBV30 forward and C-beta reverse primers. TCRdb re-called the multiplex PCR reads through MiXCR, storing one row per CDR3 protein. There are about 320,000 distinct CDR3 sequences in the sample; 60% to 80% occur only once, and approximately 9.4% lies in the top ten. Germline DNA was also extracted, and blood RNA derived from unsorted whole blood. What was sequenced was peripheral blood. The receptors were sampled from a middle-aged man with primary liver carcinoma and hepatitis B virus infection.

V gene TRBV4-1 combines with J gene TRBJ2-1; 12 bases agree with TRBD2. Per the germline V gene, CDR1 is MGHRA and CDR2 is YSYEKL. The ends lost 6 bases at V and 4 bases at J; junction bases unmatched: 1. This CDR3 spans 14 amino acids. CDR3 amino acids: CASRTSGRYNEQFF. The CDR3 DNA sequence: TGCGCCAGCAGGACTAGCGGGAGATACAATGAGCAGTTCTTC.

A remark on this clonotype: Being one base from a much bigger clone, this may be a read error. The CDR3 carries no conserved terminal phenylalanine or tryptophan, so it likely arises from a read error. This chain joins TRBV4-2 and TRBJ2-6, with D perhaps TRBD1 or TRBD2 (6 bases each). The CDR3 is made up of 18 amino acids. V was clipped by 1 base and J by 1 base, with 14 bases between them. Germline CDR1 reads LGHNA; CDR2 reads YNFKEQ. For the CDR3, the DNA is TGTGCCAGCAGCCAAGTGGGGGGCCTCTCGTCTGGGGCCAACGTCCTGACTATC. Amino acid sequence: CASSQVGGLSSGANVLTI.

There are many counts of this clonotype. The rearrangement joins TRBV29-1 to TRBJ2-5; no clear D gene. Germline CDR1 and CDR2: SQVTM and ANQGSEA. V was pared by 4 bases and J by 1 base, with 7 bases between. The CDR3 consists of 12 residues. This CDR3 is CSVGASQETQYF. The CDR3 nucleotides are TGCAGCGTTGGGGCTTCCCAAGAGACCCAGTACTTC.

In its sample, this clonotype was seen a few times. This may be a read error: a much more frequent sequence differs by one nucleotide. The chain employs TRBV12-3 or TRBV12-4 and TRBJ2-3; D unclear. CDR3 length: 12 residues. The CDR3 loop reads CANSPSGSRKYF. The CDR3 DNA follows: TGTGCCAACAGTCCGTCGGGCTCTCGAAAGTATTTT.

As to this clonotype: In this CDR3 the conserved last residue, phenylalanine or tryptophan, is missing, so a read error is likely. Because the CDR3's place on the DNA is in doubt, the DNA is left out and the CDR3 is given as listed by TCRdb. V is TRBV29-1 and J is TRBJ2-7; TRBD1 is the table's D call and was not checked against the DNA. Germline V gene sequence: CDR1 SQVTM, CDR2 ANQGSEA. The CDR3 has 13 amino acids, counting both end residues. CDR3 sequence: CSVDTGYVDEQYL.

As concerns this clonotype: A single base separates this from a much larger clone, so it may be a read error. The chain links TRBV10-3 to TRBJ1-6, with D perhaps matching TRBD1 (6 bases). Germline loops: CDR1 ENHRY, CDR2 SYGVKD. V was trimmed by 4 bases and J by 9 bases, leaving 13 bases between them. The CDR3 has 14 residues. For the CDR3, the DNA is TGTGCCATCAGTGTTGGAAGAGGGGGTTCACCCCTCCACTTT. It is translated as CAISVGRGGSPLHF.

Comment on this clonotype: A read error may be the cause here, since a much bigger clone is one base away. The J gene is TRBJ2-1, the V gene TRBV10-3; TRBD1 matches 9 bases. Germline V CDR1 and CDR2: ENHRY, SYGVKD. The CDR3 runs 13 residues. Unmatched junction bases numbered 5, after V lost 6 bases and J lost 8 bases. DNA for the CDR3: TGTGCCATCAGGACAGGGGGATACGATGAGCAGTTCTTC. This gives the protein CAIRTGGYDEQFF.

The chain carries TRBV30 and TRBJ1-2, with D unresolved. Germline lookup yields CDR1 GTSNPN and CDR2 SVGIG (reference sequence). The CDR3 covers 16 residues. The V end was cut by 3 bases, the J end by 1 base, with 18 bases between. DNA for the CDR3: TGTGCCTGGAGGGCTCCCGAGTTCTCCCTTAACTATGGCTACACCTTC. Encoded protein: CAWRAPEFSLNYGYTF.

For this clonotype: One base away lies a much larger clone, so this may be a sequencing read error. V and J are TRBV6-1 and TRBJ1-1; D remains ambiguous. This CDR3 comprises 11 residues. Germline V CDR1 and CDR2: MNHNS, SASEGT. CDR3 in DNA: TGTACCAGCAATCTGAACACTGAAGCTTTCTTT. It specifies CTSNLNTEAFF.

This clonotype occurred a few times. This chain links TRBV5-6 with TRBJ2-7; TRBD2 matches 8 bases. This CDR3 is 15 amino acids long. V was clipped by 4 bases and J by 6 bases; unmatched bases: 12. Germline assignment: CDR1 SGHDT and CDR2 YYEEEE. The CDR3 bases are TGTGCCAGCAGCCTAATAGCGGGGACCTCCGGCGAGCAGTACTTC. It codes for CASSLIAGTSGEQYF.

About this clonotype: The junction departs from the called germline gene at one end, perhaps through a read error. The rearrangement links TRBV28 to TRBJ2-6; the D gene is possibly TRBD2 (5 bases). In germline, CDR1 is MDHEN, CDR2 SYDVKM. The CDR3 totals 15 residues. CDR3 DNA sequence: TGTGCCAGCAGTCCTAGGGAGTCTGGGGTCAACGTCCTGACTTTC. Its translation is CASSPRESGVNVLTF.

About this clonotype: One end of the junction varies from germline; a read error may be responsible. This chain uses TRBV6-5 with TRBJ1-6; the D is unclear. Germline V gene data show CDR1 as MNHEY and CDR2 as SVGAGI. This CDR3 is 17 amino acids long. CDR3 amino acids: CASCYRMLARGNSPLHF. The CDR3 nucleotides read TGTGCCAGCTGTTACCGGATGCTAGCTCGCGGAAATTCACCCCTCCACTTT.

The chain links TRBV5-1 to TRBJ2-6, with 14 bases lining up with TRBD2. CDR1 is SGHRS and CDR2 is YFSETQ in the germline V gene. With V trimmed by 6 bases and J by 8 bases, 19 bases remained unmatched. The CDR3 runs to 20 residues. CDR3 DNA: TGCGCCAGCACCCTACGCCCCGGGACTAGCGGGAGCTCCGGGACCAACGTCCTGACTTTC. As protein: CASTLRPGTSGSSGTNVLTF.

Comment on this clonotype: Given the absence of the conserved phenylalanine or tryptophan at the CDR3 end, a read error is likely. V usage is TRBV4-2 and J usage is TRBJ2-1; D possibly corresponds to TRBD2 (7 bases). This CDR3 contains 16 residues. Germline CDR1 is LGHNA and CDR2 is YNFKEQ. The CDR3 sequence is CASSQDSTGGRNEQFL. CDR3 nucleotide sequence: TGTGCCAGCAGTCAAGATTCGACGGGGGGCCGCAATGAGCAGTTCCTC.

This clonotype was recorded a few times. The rearrangement links TRBV6-2 or TRBV6-3 to TRBJ2-1; 7 bases fit TRBD1. The CDR3 totals 15 residues. Germline CDR1 reads MNHEY; CDR2 reads SVGEGT. With 5 bases clipped from V and 7 bases from J, the junction kept 11 bases outside the gene matches. This CDR3 is CASSDPTGLSNEQFF. The CDR3 nucleotides read TGTGCCAGCAGTGATCCGACAGGGTTGAGTAATGAGCAGTTCTTC.

This clonotype was counted ten times or more. The rearrangement uses TRBV6-5 and TRBJ1-4, with TRBD1 matching over 9 bases. The trim removed 4 bases at V and 8 bases at J, leaving 8 bases unmatched. CDR1 and CDR2 from the germline V gene are MNHEY and SVGAGI. This CDR3 comprises 15 residues. The CDR3 loop reads CASSFYRGLGEKLFF. The CDR3 DNA is TGTGCCAGCAGTTTTTACAGGGGGCTCGGGGAAAAACTGTTTTTT.